Shown below are 28 T cell receptor beta chains from a single sample sequenced in a study of cytomegalovirus exposure and HLA in healthy donors. Clones were read by immunoSEQ multiplex PCR, and TCRdb kept only the in-frame ones, dropping some. Among about 120,000 clones, nearly 90% were seen once, and the ten largest hold about 1.1%. The sample comprised PBMCs. The receptors derive from a woman between 18 and 29 years old in good health and CMV-seronegative.

The rearrangement links TRBV4-3 to TRBJ2-5; the match to TRBD1 covers 10 bases. From germline, CDR1 is LGHNA and CDR2 YSLEER. V was clipped by 4 bases and J by 5 bases; unmatched bases: 16. The CDR3 runs 18 residues. The CDR3 region is CASSLGQGRDLSSETQYF. DNA for the CDR3: TGCGCCAGCAGCCTGGGACAGGGGCGAGATCTCTCGAGTGAGACCCAGTACTTC.

The J gene is TRBJ2-5, the V gene TRBV10-3; a possible D gene is TRBD2 (5 bases). With 7 bases removed from V and 3 bases from J, the gap between germline ends came to 12 bases. Germline loops: CDR1 ENHRY, CDR2 SYGVKD. The CDR3 loop spans 13 amino acids. The CDR3 sequence: CAIKGNGEETQYF. CDR3 sequence (DNA): TGTGCCATCAAAGGGAACGGGGAAGAGACCCAGTACTTC.

V is TRBV11-3 and J is TRBJ2-2; TRBD2 matches 10 bases. The trim removed 3 bases at V and 4 bases at J, leaving 14 bases unmatched. CDR3 length: 19 amino acids. Germline V CDR1 and CDR2: SGHNT, YENEEA. CDR3 coding DNA: TGTGCCAGCAGCTTCCGATTAGGGAGAGCGGGGGGGAGCACCGGGGAGCTGTTTTTT. Translation: CASSFRLGRAGGSTGELFF.

The chain carries TRBV30 and TRBJ1-4; a weak D match, TRBD1 (5 bases). V lost 2 bases to trimming and J lost 3 bases, with 19 bases between them. This CDR3 spans 17 amino acids. The germline CDR1 and CDR2 sequences are GTSNPN and SVGIG (reference sequence). The CDR3 DNA is TGTGCCTGGAGTCATAACAGGTTTAGTAGGGCTAATGAAAAACTGTTTTTT. It is translated as CAWSHNRFSRANEKLFF.

The gene calls are TRBV25-1 and TRBJ1-2, with D hard to call. V gave up 0 bases and J gave up 8 bases, with 10 bases separating them. This CDR3 contains 13 residues. Per the germline V gene, CDR1 is MGHDK and CDR2 is SYGVNS. CDR3 nucleotides: TGTGCCAGCAGTGAATACGAGGATCGGGGCTACACCTTC. Translation gives CASSEYEDRGYTF.

The CDR3 loop reads CASSSGNGGETQYF. The CDR3 DNA follows: TGTGCCAGCAGCTCGGGGAACGGGGGGGAGACCCAGTACTTC. The chain combines TRBV11-2 with TRBJ2-5; the match to TRBD2 covers 7 bases. This CDR3 has 14 residues. The germline CDR1 and CDR2 sequences are SGHAT and FQNNGV. V lost 4 bases to trimming and J lost 5 bases; unmatched junction nucleotides: 7.

The rearrangement uses TRBV5-4 and TRBJ2-7; tentatively, D is TRBD1 (5 bases). The CDR3 is made up of 14 amino acids. CDR1 is SGHNT and CDR2 is YYREEE in the germline V gene (reference sequence). V lost 4 bases, J lost 0 bases, and 11 bases lay in between. The CDR3 loop reads CASSDSESSYEQYV. The CDR3 nucleotides are TGTGCCAGCAGCGACAGCGAGAGCTCCTACGAGCAGTACGTC.

The rearrangement links TRBV9 to TRBJ2-3; 10 bases are a match to TRBD1. This CDR3 has 16 residues. V was pared by 4 bases and J by 4 bases, with 9 bases of the junction left unmatched. Germline lookup yields CDR1 SGDLS and CDR2 YYNGEE. CDR3 in amino acids: CASSPGGTGVSDTQYF. CDR3 nucleotide sequence: TGTGCCAGCAGCCCGGGGGGGACAGGGGTGTCAGATACGCAGTATTTT. Using reference TRBV9 and TRBJ2-3 for the parts outside the CDR3, the full variable domain is DSGVTQTPKHLITATGQRVTLRCSPRSGDLSVYWYQQSLDQGLQFLIQYYNGEERAKGNILERFSAQQFPDLHSELNLSSLELGDSALYFCASSPGGTGVSDTQYFGPGTRLTVL.

The chain is built from TRBV28 and TRBJ1-5; a weak D match, TRBD1 (5 bases). This CDR3 contains 15 residues. The V end lost 3 bases, the J end lost 0 bases, and 9 bases lay between the germline ends. CDR1 is MDHEN, CDR2 SYDVKM, per germline. In nucleotides, the CDR3 is TGTGCCAGCAGTTTGGGGGGGTATAGCAATCAGCCCCAGCATTTT. Its translation is CASSLGGYSNQPQHF. The full variable domain, completed using reference TRBV28 and TRBJ1-5, is DVKVTQSSRYLVKRTGEKVFLECVQDMDHENMFWYRQDPGLGLRLIYFSYDVKMKEKGDIPEGYSVSREKKERFSLILESASTNQTSMYLCASSLGGYSNQPQHFGDGTRLSIL.

The rearrangement uses TRBV5-1 and TRBJ1-1; 7 bases are a match to TRBD1. This CDR3 is built from 17 residues. Germline V gene data show CDR1 as SGHRS and CDR2 as YFSETQ. The J segment lost 5 bases and the V segment lost 0 bases, leaving 13 bases of the junction unmatched. The CDR3, as DNA: TGCGCCAGCAGCTTGGACCCAACTACAGGGGTAAGGACTGAAGCTTTCTTT. Protein sequence: CASSLDPTTGVRTEAFF.

The chain has TRBV29-1 and TRBJ2-7; D uncertain. With 4 bases removed from V and 7 bases from J, the gap between germline ends came to 23 bases. Germline loops: CDR1 SQVTM, CDR2 ANQGSEA. The CDR3 extends over 15 amino acids. As DNA, the CDR3 is TGCAGCGTTGCGTCTATTGGCCCTAGACTTTGGGAGCAGTACTTC. Amino acid sequence: CSVASIGPRLWEQYF.

This rearrangement joins TRBV30 to TRBJ2-1; 7 positions match TRBD2. The germline gives CDR1 GTSNPN, CDR2 SVGIG (reference sequence). This CDR3 is 14 amino acids long. V dropped 2 bases and J dropped 10; count of bases not matched to a gene: 11. The CDR3 sequence: CAWSLGAGAGEQFF. CDR3 sequence (DNA): TGTGCCTGGAGTTTGGGTGCGGGAGCGGGGGAGCAGTTCTTC.

The chain has TRBV30 and TRBJ1-1; D unresolved. Germline V gives CDR1 GTSNPN, CDR2 SVGIG (reference sequence). Trimming took 2 bases from V and 5 from J, leaving 9 bases between them. The CDR3 is made up of 12 amino acids. The DNA of the CDR3 is TGTGCCTGGAGTTCGCTCCGGACTGAAGCTTTCTTT. This sequence encodes CAWSSLRTEAFF.

The gene calls are TRBV5-4 and TRBJ2-1; possible D gene TRBD1, 6 bases. The V end was cut by 4 bases, the J end by 4 bases, with 9 bases between. Germline CDR1 SGHNT, CDR2 YYREEE (reference sequence). There are 13 residues in the CDR3. CDR3: CASSVDSYNEQFF. CDR3 nucleotides: TGTGCCAGCAGCGTGGACAGTTACAATGAGCAGTTCTTC.

V is TRBV5-6 and J is TRBJ2-1; possible D gene TRBD1, 6 bases. The V end was cut by 2 bases, the J end by 3 bases, with 12 bases between. The CDR3 consists of 15 residues. Germline-derived CDR1 and CDR2 are SGHDT and YYEEEE. The CDR3 is CASSFTGTGYNEQFF. DNA of the CDR3: TGTGCCAGCAGCTTTACAGGGACCGGCTACAATGAGCAGTTCTTC. The whole variable domain, filled in from reference TRBV5-6 and TRBJ2-1, reads DAGVTQSPTHLIKTRGQQVTLRCSPKSGHDTVSWYQQALGQGPQFIFQYYEEEERQRGNFPDRFSGHQFPNYSSELNVNALLLGDSALYLCASSFTGTGYNEQFFGPGTRLTVL.

This rearrangement joins TRBV6-1 to TRBJ1-1; TRBD1 is a possible D gene (5 bases). The CDR3 length is 17 residues. Trimming took 2 bases from V and 5 from J, leaving 21 bases between them. Germline V gives CDR1 MNHNS, CDR2 SASEGT. Here the CDR3 reads CASSELIAGLGLTEAFF. The CDR3 DNA follows: TGTGCCAGCAGTGAACTCATTGCGGGGCTTGGCCTGACTGAAGCTTTCTTT.

V gene TRBV5-1 combines with J gene TRBJ2-2, with a possible D match to TRBD1 (5 bases). Germline CDR1 is SGHRS and CDR2 is YFSETQ. The V end was cut by 0 bases, the J end by 4 bases, with 10 bases between. This CDR3 comprises 15 residues. This CDR3 is CASSLVQGPTGELFF. CDR3 DNA: TGCGCCAGCAGCTTGGTTCAGGGCCCCACCGGGGAGCTGTTTTTT. Variable domain in full (rest from reference TRBV5-1 and TRBJ2-2): KAGVTQTPRYLIKTRGQQVTLSCSPISGHRSVSWYQQTPGQGLQFLFEYFSETQRNKGNFPGRFSGRQFSNSRSEMNVSTLELGDSALYLCASSLVQGPTGELFFGEGSRLTVL.

The V and J genes are TRBV18 and TRBJ2-2, with 10 nucleotides matching TRBD2. Per germline, CDR1 KGHSH and CDR2 LQKENI. The CDR3 contains 15 residues. V shed 3 bases and J 6 bases; nucleotides not matched to a gene: 4. Here the CDR3 reads CASSPLAGESGELFF. The CDR3 bases are TGTGCCAGCTCACCTCTAGCGGGAGAATCCGGGGAGCTGTTTTTT.

V gene TRBV30 combines with J gene TRBJ1-6; D possibly corresponds to TRBD1 (6 bases). The CDR3 runs to 14 residues. V was cut by 2 bases and J by 10 bases, with 15 bases left in between. Germline values: CDR1 GTSNPN, CDR2 SVGIG (reference sequence). The CDR3 nucleotides read TGTGCCTGGAGTCCGATGGGGGGGCAATCACCCCTCCACTTT. Translated, it gives CAWSPMGGQSPLHF.

This chain links TRBV2 with TRBJ2-7; D is possibly TRBD2 (6 bases). V was cut by 8 bases and J by 1 base, with 12 bases left in between. The CDR3 totals 13 residues. In germline, CDR1 is SNHLY, CDR2 FYNNEI. The CDR3 DNA reads as TGTGCCAGCCAGACTAGTAGATCCTACGAGCAGTACTTC. Amino acid sequence: CASQTSRSYEQYF.

Only one count was recorded for this clone. The V and J genes are TRBV19 and TRBJ2-6; maybe TRBD1 (5 bases). Trimming removed 3 bases from V and 1 base from J, with 13 bases in between. Per germline, CDR1 LNHDA and CDR2 SQIVND (reference sequence). This CDR3 region has 17 residues. CDR3 bases: TGTGCCAGTAGTATGTTTGGGGCCAGTTCTGGGGCCAACGTCCTGACTTTC. This encodes CASSMFGASSGANVLTF.

The rearrangement joins TRBV5-1 to TRBJ1-5; no firm D call. The germline gives CDR1 SGHRS, CDR2 YFSETQ. V shed 0 bases and J shed 6 bases, with 13 bases lying between them. The CDR3 is 15 residues long. CDR3 bases: TGCGCCAGCAGCTTGGACGGGAACCATGGTCAGCCCCAGCATTTT. Its translation is CASSLDGNHGQPQHF.

This chain connects TRBV18 to TRBJ2-3; D is unresolved. V lost 6 bases to trimming and J lost 2 bases, with 3 bases between them. The CDR3 is made up of 11 amino acids. CDR1 and CDR2 (germline): KGHSH, LQKENI. This CDR3 reads CASSITDTQYF. The CDR3 DNA sequence: TGTGCCAGCTCCATCACAGATACGCAGTATTTT.

V is TRBV5-6 and J is TRBJ2-7; 8 positions match TRBD1. The CDR3 has 15 amino acids. CDR1 and CDR2 (germline): SGHDT, YYEEEE. The V gene end was trimmed by 4 bases and the J gene end by 3 bases; junction bases not matched to a gene: 9. In DNA form, the CDR3 reads TGTGCCAGCAGCCCCCCGGGACAGGCGGGCTACGAGCAGTACTTC. This encodes CASSPPGQAGYEQYF.

This chain joins TRBV4-1 and TRBJ1-1, with D maybe TRBD1 (6 bases). V was pared by 1 base and J by 11 bases, with 20 bases between. CDR1 and CDR2 (germline): MGHRA, YSYEKL. CDR3 length: 15 amino acids. CDR3 residues: CASSQGDRTAVFAFF. Here the CDR3 DNA reads TGCGCCAGCAGCCAAGGGGACCGGACAGCTGTTTTTGCTTTCTTT.

The chain couples TRBV2 to TRBJ2-2, with 7 nucleotides matching TRBD2. Germline CDR1 SNHLY, CDR2 FYNNEI. The V segment lost 6 bases and the J segment 5 bases; nucleotides outside the gene matches: 12. The CDR3 is made up of 16 amino acids. DNA for the CDR3: TGTGCCAGCAGCGCAAAGGAAGCGGGAACTACCGGGGAGCTGTTTTTT. This sequence encodes CASSAKEAGTTGELFF.

This chain links TRBV27 with TRBJ1-6, with TRBD1 identical over 7 bases. Germline values: CDR1 MNHEY, CDR2 SMNVEV (reference sequence). CDR3 size: 15 residues. The junction had 2 bases not matched to a gene; V was cut back by 2 bases and J by 4 bases. The CDR3 protein is CASSLRGQYNSPLHF. Here the CDR3 DNA reads TGTGCCAGCAGTTTAAGGGGACAGTATAATTCACCCCTCCACTTT.

The genes are TRBV9 and TRBJ2-2, with TRBD2 matching over 11 bases. The germline V gene has CDR1 SGDLS and CDR2 YYNGEE. V was pared by 3 bases and J by 6 bases, with 16 bases of the junction left unmatched. CDR3 length equals 19 residues. In DNA form, the CDR3 reads TGTGCCAGCAGCGGTTTGACTAGCGGGAAGGTTTTGGGCGCCGGGGAGCTGTTTTTT. It codes for CASSGLTSGKVLGAGELFF.